This note documents a single TCR beta chain sequence. The sample comes from a study of blood T cell repertoires in COVID-19. TCRdb's copy holds only in-frame clones and misses some; the assay was immunoSEQ multiplex PCR. The table has tens of thousands of clones, about four fifths seen once. This receptor was obtained from a woman between 35 and 50 years old with acute COVID-19. The sequenced sample consisted of PBMCs or T cells enriched from blood (not recorded which).

The CDR3 nucleotides are TGTGCCAGCAGTAACCTCGGACTAGCGGGAGGCCGAGGTCACTCCTACAATGAGCAGTTCTTC. Translation: CASSNLGLAGGRGHSYNEQFF. The V call is TRBV27, the J call TRBJ2-1, with 14 bases that match TRBD2. The CDR3 has 21 amino acids. Germline trimming cut 5 bases from V and 0 bases from J; bases unmatched to any gene: 15. The V gene's germline CDR1 is MNHEY and CDR2 SMNVEV (reference sequence).